This T cell receptor (beta chain) was obtained from a study of cytomegalovirus exposure and HLA in healthy donors. Study results and caveats: According to a subsequent analysis, TCR clusters from the first cohort were inclined to appear together in the roughly 120 validation repertoires. Cytomegalovirus-associated TCR beta chains were listed, numbering 164. Despite most TCR sequences being rare, some public TCRs occurred in many donors.

Profiled with immunoSEQ multiplex PCR; TCRdb holds only in-frame clones, not every one. The sample consists of approximately 210,000 clones, around 88% of them appearing once. As for this clone: Its specificity is not known.

Sequencing input: PBMCs. The TCR was taken from a woman under 30 in good health and CMV-seronegative.

DNA for the CDR3: TGTGCCAGCAGCCGACTAGTCGTTTTTCGTAATGAGCAGTTCTTC. Translating it yields CASSRLVVFRNEQFF. The gene calls are TRBV14 and TRBJ2-1; maybe TRBD2 (6 bases). Germline values: CDR1 SGHDN, CDR2 FVKESK. V shed 4 bases and J shed 7 bases, with 17 bases lying between them. CDR3 length equals 15 residues.